The rows below give T cell receptor beta chains drawn from one sample of a study of T-cell reconstitution after alpha-beta-depleted transplantation in children. Each CDR3 protein is one row after TCRdb ran MiXCR on the PCR reads. The sample shows a few hundred thousand distinct CDR3 sequences, roughly 22% of them seen only once. The sample here was PBMCs from the stem cell graft donor, taken from the stem cell graft. These receptors were collected from a human donor who donated a stem cell graft to a child with acute myeloid leukemia. CDR3s include the opening cysteine and the closing phenylalanine or tryptophan. The order of the fields is CDR3 length, V gene, CDR3 protein.

CDR3 length: 14; V gene: TRBV13; CDR3 protein: CASSHGTGNLGYTF
CDR3 length: 12; V gene: TRBV29-1; CDR3 protein: CSVDPNTGELFF
CDR3 length: 14; V gene: TRBV30; CDR3 protein: CAWSGLGFSDTQYF
CDR3 length: 15; V gene: TRBV15; CDR3 protein: CATSRDKGVGEKLFF
CDR3 length: 14; V gene: TRBV28; CDR3 protein: CACSGGTSSYEQYF
CDR3 length: 12; V gene: TRBV20-1; CDR3 protein: CSASGGVETQYF
CDR3 length: 15; V gene: TRBV6-2/TRBV6-3; CDR3 protein: CASSFTGGVRDTQYF
CDR3 length: 15; V gene: TRBV5-1; CDR3 protein: CASSSEPGDPYEQYF
CDR3 length: 13; V gene: TRBV10-3; CDR3 protein: CAISTRTADTQYF
CDR3 length: 15; V gene: TRBV12-3/TRBV12-4; CDR3 protein: CASSLGGTGEYEQYF
CDR3 length: 16; V gene: TRBV5-5; CDR3 protein: CASSFWAGSNTGELFF
CDR3 length: 14; V gene: TRBV4-3; CDR3 protein: CASSPGTANYEQYF
CDR3 length: 14; V gene: TRBV20-1; CDR3 protein: CSARAVAGVYEQYF
CDR3 length: 14; V gene: TRBV28; CDR3 protein: CASSLRSSYNEQFF
CDR3 length: 14; V gene: TRBV20-1; CDR3 protein: CSARETRAYNEQFF
CDR3 length: 15; V gene: TRBV20-1; CDR3 protein: CSVLNAAGRVNEQFF
CDR3 length: 16; V gene: TRBV5-1; CDR3 protein: CASSLMAGGATGELFF
CDR3 length: 14; V gene: TRBV2; CDR3 protein: CASSPRVASNEQFF